This entry features one TCR beta chain sequence. The entry originates in a study of CD8 T cells in Susac syndrome. This CDR3 contains 11 residues. V was shortened by 8 bases and J by 3 bases, with 8 bases between the two germline ends. Random hexamers were used to reverse transcribe 0.5 to 1 ug of RNA. Each CDR3 protein gets one entry after TCRdb re-called the immunoSEQ multiplex PCR reads with MiXCR. The table records approximately 200,000 distinct CDR3 sequences, 95% of them present only once. This clonotype was obtained from a human donor with multiple sclerosis. V is TRBV12-3 or TRBV12-4 and J is TRBJ2-7; D uncertain. Sequencing input: CD4+ T cells from PBMCs. The DNA for the CDR3 is TGTGCCAGCGGTAGGAGCTACGAGCAGTACTTC. Translating gives CASGRSYEQYF.